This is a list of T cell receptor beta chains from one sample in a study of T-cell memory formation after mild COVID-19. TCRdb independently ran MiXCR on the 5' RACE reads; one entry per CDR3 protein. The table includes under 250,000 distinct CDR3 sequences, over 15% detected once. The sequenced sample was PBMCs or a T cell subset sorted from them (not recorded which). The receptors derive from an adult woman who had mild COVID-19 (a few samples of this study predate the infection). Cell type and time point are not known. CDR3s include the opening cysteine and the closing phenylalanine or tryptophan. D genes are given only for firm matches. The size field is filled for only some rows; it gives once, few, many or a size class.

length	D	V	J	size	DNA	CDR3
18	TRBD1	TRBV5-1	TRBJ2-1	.	TGCGCCAGCAGCTTGGACTTCAATATAAGGGACAGGGGCGATGAGCAGTTCTTC	CASSLDFNIRDRGDEQFF
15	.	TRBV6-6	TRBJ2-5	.	TGTGCCAGCAGTCCGACCCGCGGGGGCCGAGAGACCCAGTACTTC	CASSPTRGGRETQYF
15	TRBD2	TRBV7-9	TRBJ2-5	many	TGTGCCAGCAGCCTACTAGCGGGAGGCCAAGAGACCCAGTACTTC	CASSLLAGGQETQYF
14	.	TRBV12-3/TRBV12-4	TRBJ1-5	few	TGTGCCAGCAACCCCCGCGGGAGGGATCAGCCCCAGCATTTT	CASNPRGRDQPQHF
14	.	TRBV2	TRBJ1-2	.	TGTGCCAGCAGTGTACAGCTTACTAACTATGGCTACACCTTC	CASSVQLTNYGYTF
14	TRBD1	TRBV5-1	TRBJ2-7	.	TGCGCCAGCAGCCAGGTTTTGACAGGGCGCGAGCAGTACTTC	CASSQVLTGREQYF
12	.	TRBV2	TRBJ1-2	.	TGTGCCAGCAGCGACGAGGGATATGGCTACACCTTC	CASSDEGYGYTF
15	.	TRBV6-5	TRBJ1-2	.	TGTGCCAGCAGCCTAGTGAACGAGGGCGAGGATGGCTACACCTTC	CASSLVNEGEDGYTF
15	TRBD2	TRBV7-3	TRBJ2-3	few	TGTGCCAGCAGCCGAGCGGGAAGGGATCCAGATACGCAGTATTTT	CASSRAGRDPDTQYF
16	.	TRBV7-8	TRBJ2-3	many	TGTGCCAGCAGCCCATGGGGGGTCTCTTACACAGATACGCAGTATTTT	CASSPWGVSYTDTQYF
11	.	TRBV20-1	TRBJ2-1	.	TGCAGTGCCCCCCTAAACAATGAGCAGTTCTTC	CSAPLNNEQFF
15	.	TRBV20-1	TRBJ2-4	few	TGCAGTGCTACGCCGGCGAGGTCTACCAAAAACATTCAGTACTTC	CSATPARSTKNIQYF
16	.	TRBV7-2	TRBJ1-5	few	TGTGCCAGCAGCTTAGAGGGAAAGGGTAGCAATCAGCCCCAGCATTTT	CASSLEGKGSNQPQHF
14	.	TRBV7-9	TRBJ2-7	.	TGTGCCAGCAGTGAAAAACTCGCTGAGGACGAGCAGTACTTC	CASSEKLAEDEQYF
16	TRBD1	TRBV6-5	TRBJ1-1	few	TGTGCCAGCACCGGGGGGACAGGGGGCTCTAACACTGAAGCTTTCTTT	CASTGGTGGSNTEAFF
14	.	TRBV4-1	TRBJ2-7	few	TGCGCCAGCAGCCAAGGCCAGGGAGTGTGGGAGCAGTACTTC	CASSQGQGVWEQYF
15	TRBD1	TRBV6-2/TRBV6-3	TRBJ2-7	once	TGTGCCAGCAGTTACCCGGGACAGGGGCACTACGAGCAGTACTTC	CASSYPGQGHYEQYF
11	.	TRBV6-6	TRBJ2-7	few	TGTGCCAGCAGTTACGGCCTAGCCGGGTTCTTC	CASSYGLAGFF
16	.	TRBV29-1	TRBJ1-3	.	TGCAGCGTTGGCGGGGGGAGACCAGAATCTGGAAACACCATATATTTT	CSVGGGRPESGNTIYF
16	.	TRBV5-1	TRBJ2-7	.	TGCGCCAGCAGCTTGAGAGAACGGGGGTCACTCTACGAGCAGTACTTC	CASSLRERGSLYEQYF
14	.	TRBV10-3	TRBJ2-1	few	TGTGCCATCAGTGCCTCGGTCTCTCCCAATGAGCAGTTCTTC	CAISASVSPNEQFF
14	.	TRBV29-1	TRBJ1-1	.	TGCAGCGTTTTTGCCGGGACGGGGAACACTGAAGCTTTCTTT	CSVFAGTGNTEAFF